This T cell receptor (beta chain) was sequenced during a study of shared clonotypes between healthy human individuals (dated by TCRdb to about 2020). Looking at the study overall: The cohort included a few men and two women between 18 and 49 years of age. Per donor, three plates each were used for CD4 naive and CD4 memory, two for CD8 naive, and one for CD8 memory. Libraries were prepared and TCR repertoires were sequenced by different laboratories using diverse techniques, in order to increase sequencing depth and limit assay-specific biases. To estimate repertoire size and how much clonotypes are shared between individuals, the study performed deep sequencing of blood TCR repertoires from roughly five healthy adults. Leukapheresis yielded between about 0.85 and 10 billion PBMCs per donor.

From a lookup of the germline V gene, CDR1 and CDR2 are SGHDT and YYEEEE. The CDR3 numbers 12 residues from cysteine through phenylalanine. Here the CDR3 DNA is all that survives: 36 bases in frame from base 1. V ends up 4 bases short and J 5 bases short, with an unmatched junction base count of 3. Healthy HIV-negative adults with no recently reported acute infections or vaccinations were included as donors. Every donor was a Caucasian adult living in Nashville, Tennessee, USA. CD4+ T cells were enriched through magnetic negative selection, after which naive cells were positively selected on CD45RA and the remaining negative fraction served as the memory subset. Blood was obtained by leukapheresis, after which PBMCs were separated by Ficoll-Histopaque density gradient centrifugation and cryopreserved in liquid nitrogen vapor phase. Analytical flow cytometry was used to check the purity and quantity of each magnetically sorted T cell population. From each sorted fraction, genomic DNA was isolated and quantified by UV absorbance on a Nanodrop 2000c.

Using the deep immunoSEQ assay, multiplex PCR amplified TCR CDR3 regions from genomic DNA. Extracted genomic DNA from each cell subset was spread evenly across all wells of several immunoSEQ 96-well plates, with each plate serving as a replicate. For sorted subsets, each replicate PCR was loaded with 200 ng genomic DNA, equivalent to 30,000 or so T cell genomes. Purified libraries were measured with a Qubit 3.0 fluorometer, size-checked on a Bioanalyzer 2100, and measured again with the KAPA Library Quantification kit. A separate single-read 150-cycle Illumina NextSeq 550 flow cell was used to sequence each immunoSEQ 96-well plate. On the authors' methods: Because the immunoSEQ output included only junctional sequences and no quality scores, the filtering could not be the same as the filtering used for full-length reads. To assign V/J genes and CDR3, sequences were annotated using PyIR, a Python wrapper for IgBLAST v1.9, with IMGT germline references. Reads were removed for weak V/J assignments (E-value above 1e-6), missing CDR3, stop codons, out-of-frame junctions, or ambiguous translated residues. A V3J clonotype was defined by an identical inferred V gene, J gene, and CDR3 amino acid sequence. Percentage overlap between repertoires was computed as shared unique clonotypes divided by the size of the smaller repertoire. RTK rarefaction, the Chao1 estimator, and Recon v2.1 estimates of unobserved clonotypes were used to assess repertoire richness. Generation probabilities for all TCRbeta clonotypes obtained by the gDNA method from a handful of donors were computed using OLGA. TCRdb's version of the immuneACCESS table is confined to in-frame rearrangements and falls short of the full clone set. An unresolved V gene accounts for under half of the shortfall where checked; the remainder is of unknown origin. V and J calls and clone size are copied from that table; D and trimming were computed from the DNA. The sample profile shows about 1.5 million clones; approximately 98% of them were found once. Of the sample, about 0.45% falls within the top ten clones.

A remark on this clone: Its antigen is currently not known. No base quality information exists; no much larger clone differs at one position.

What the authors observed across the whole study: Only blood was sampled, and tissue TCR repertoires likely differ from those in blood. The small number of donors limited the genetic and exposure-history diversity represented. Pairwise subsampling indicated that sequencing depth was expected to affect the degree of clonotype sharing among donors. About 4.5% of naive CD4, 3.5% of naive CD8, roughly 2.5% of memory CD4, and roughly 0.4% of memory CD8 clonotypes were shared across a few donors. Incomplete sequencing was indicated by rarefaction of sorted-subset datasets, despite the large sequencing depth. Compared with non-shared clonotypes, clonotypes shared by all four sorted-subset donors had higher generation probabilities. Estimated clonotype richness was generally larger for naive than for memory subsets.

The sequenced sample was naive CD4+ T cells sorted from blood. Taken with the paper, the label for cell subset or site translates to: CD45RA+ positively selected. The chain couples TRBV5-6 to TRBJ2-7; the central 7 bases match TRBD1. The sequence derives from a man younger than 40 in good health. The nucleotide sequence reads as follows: TGTGCCAGCAGCCGAGACAGGGACGAGCAGTACTTC. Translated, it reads CASSRDRDEQYF.